This is a list of T cell receptor beta chains from one sample in a study of cytomegalovirus exposure and HLA in healthy donors. Clones were sequenced by immunoSEQ multiplex PCR, and TCRdb holds only the in-frame ones, with some missing. Among over 100,000 clones, 76% were seen once, and the ten largest hold around 2%. The specimen sequenced was PBMCs. These receptor sequences come from a female donor in good health and CMV-seropositive. Each CDR3 is given with its conserved first and last residue. A D gene is named only where the DNA matches it firmly. A row's size may be missing; if present it is once, few, many or a size class.

CDR3,DNA,D,size,J,V
CASSLSRTGGSYEQYF,TGTGCCAGCAGCTTAAGTAGGACTGGTGGCTCCTACGAGCAGTACTTC,NA,NA,TRBJ2-7,TRBV11-2
CASAFQGLGGYTF,TGTGCCAGCGCGTTCCAGGGGCTAGGTGGCTACACCTTC,NA,NA,TRBJ1-2,TRBV2
CASSVVEIWTDTQYF,TGTGCCAGCAGCGTAGTAGAGATATGGACAGATACGCAGTATTTT,NA,NA,TRBJ2-3,TRBV9
CASSTIYGIERHNEQFF,TGTGCCAGCAGCACAATATACGGGATAGAGAGGCATAATGAGCAGTTCTTC,NA,NA,TRBJ2-1,TRBV14
CASSWSVPIHEQYF,TGTGCCAGCAGCTGGTCAGTACCAATCCACGAGCAGTACTTC,NA,NA,TRBJ2-7,TRBV11-2
CASSYWDSYNEKLFF,TGTGCCAGCAGCTACTGGGACAGTTATAATGAAAAACTGTTTTTT,TRBD1,NA,TRBJ1-4,TRBV5-5
CASRETSAYEQYF,TGTGCCAGCAGGGAGACTAGCGCCTACGAGCAGTACTTC,TRBD2,NA,TRBJ2-7,TRBV6-1
CASSSQLAGGLDTQYF,TGTGCCAGCAGCTCCCAACTAGCGGGAGGTTTAGATACGCAGTATTTT,TRBD2,NA,TRBJ2-3,TRBV7-6
CASSIDDTVWETQYF,TGTGCCAGTAGTATAGACGATACAGTGTGGGAGACCCAGTACTTC,NA,once,TRBJ2-5,TRBV19
CAGRTGRTGELFF,TGTGCCGGTAGGACAGGCCGGACCGGGGAGCTGTTTTTT,TRBD1,NA,TRBJ2-2,TRBV19
CASSLGLAGVGDTQYF,TGTGCCAGCAGCTTGGGACTAGCGGGAGTTGGAGATACGCAGTATTTT,TRBD2,NA,TRBJ2-3,TRBV13
CASSLETGDEQFF,TGTGCCAGCAGCTTAGAGACAGGGGATGAGCAGTTCTTC,TRBD1,NA,TRBJ2-1,TRBV7-9
CARSQKLGQASTYEQYF,TGTGCCAGGAGCCAAAAACTAGGACAGGCCTCAACCTACGAGCAGTACTTC,TRBD1,NA,TRBJ2-7,TRBV27
CASSVGQTNTGELFF,TGTGCCAGCAGCGTGGGACAGACGAACACCGGGGAGCTGTTTTTT,TRBD1,few,TRBJ2-2,TRBV9
CASSLAPGSSYEQYF,TGTGCCAGCAGCTTGGCCCCAGGAAGCTCCTACGAGCAGTACTTC,NA,NA,TRBJ2-7,TRBV5-6
CAISVGQGVAYEQYF,TGTGCCATCAGTGTCGGACAGGGGGTGGCCTACGAGCAGTACTTC,TRBD1,NA,TRBJ2-7,TRBV10-3
CASKNRGLYNEQFF,TGTGCCAGTAAAAACAGGGGGCTGTATAATGAGCAGTTCTTC,TRBD1,few,TRBJ2-1,TRBV19
CASSELAGSSGANVLTF,TGTGCCAGCAGTGAACTTGCGGGGAGTTCTGGGGCCAACGTCCTGACTTTC,NA,few,TRBJ2-6,TRBV6-1
CSVSGQGYEQYF,TGCAGCGTTTCCGGACAGGGCTACGAGCAGTACTTC,TRBD1,NA,TRBJ2-7,TRBV29-1
CASSRSGRASYNEQFF,TGTGCCAGTAGTCGTAGCGGGAGGGCCTCCTACAATGAGCAGTTCTTC,TRBD2,NA,TRBJ2-1,TRBV19
CASGTGNQPQHF,TGTGCCAGCGGAACAGGGAATCAGCCCCAGCATTTT,NA,NA,TRBJ1-5,TRBV27
CASSPAGLAGAYEQYF,TGTGCCAGCAGCCCCGCCGGGCTAGCGGGAGCCTACGAGCAGTACTTC,TRBD2,NA,TRBJ2-7,TRBV7-9
CATQNLWGDTEAFF,TGTGCCACCCAGAACTTATGGGGGGACACTGAAGCTTTCTTT,NA,NA,TRBJ1-1,TRBV19
CASSPTRGGADTQYF,TGTGCCAGCTCGCCTACTAGAGGTGGCGCAGATACGCAGTATTTT,NA,few,TRBJ2-3,TRBV18
CASSRAGEQETQYF,TGTGCCAGCAGTCGCGCAGGGGAACAAGAGACCCAGTACTTC,NA,NA,TRBJ2-5,TRBV6-5
CASSEYTGGTDTQYF,TGTGCCAGCAGTGAATATACAGGGGGCACAGATACGCAGTATTTT,TRBD1,NA,TRBJ2-3,TRBV25-1
CASSRDRASDTQYF,TGTGCCAGCAGTCGGGACAGGGCATCGGATACGCAGTATTTT,TRBD1,few,TRBJ2-3,TRBV28
CASSYRQRDEQFF,TGTGCCAGCAGCTATAGACAACGCGATGAGCAGTTCTTC,NA,NA,TRBJ2-1,TRBV11-2
CATSYDRRNQPQHF,TGTGCCACCAGTTATGACAGGCGTAATCAGCCCCAGCATTTT,NA,NA,TRBJ1-5,TRBV15
CASSLGRVRGTGELFF,TGTGCCAGCAGCTTAGGCCGAGTACGTGGCACCGGGGAGCTGTTTTTT,NA,NA,TRBJ2-2,TRBV7-2
CAISEGRGWDEQYF,TGTGCCATCAGTGAGGGCAGGGGGTGGGACGAGCAGTACTTC,TRBD1,NA,TRBJ2-7,TRBV10-3
CASSPTSGNEQFF,TGCGCCAGCAGCCCTACGTCCGGCAATGAGCAGTTCTTC,NA,NA,TRBJ2-1,TRBV5-1
CASSVGWRGGSGNTIYF,TGTGCCAGCAGCGTAGGTTGGCGGGGAGGTTCCGGAAACACCATATATTTT,NA,NA,TRBJ1-3,TRBV9
CSARQGNTEAFF,TGCAGCGCCCGACAGGGGAACACTGAAGCTTTCTTT,TRBD1,NA,TRBJ1-1,TRBV29-1
CASSPTRRTYEQYF,TGTGCCAGCAGCCCCACGCGGAGGACCTACGAGCAGTACTTC,NA,NA,TRBJ2-7,TRBV11-1
CASSDTGGNQPQHF,TGTGCCAGCAGTGACACGGGAGGCAATCAGCCCCAGCATTTT,NA,NA,TRBJ1-5,TRBV2
CATRQGSSSYEQYF,TGTGCCACACGACAGGGCTCGTCTTCCTACGAGCAGTACTTC,TRBD1,NA,TRBJ2-7,TRBV10-3
CASSYSSQFYNSPLHF,TGTGCCAGCAGTTACTCGTCCCAGTTCTATAATTCACCCCTCCACTTT,NA,few,TRBJ1-6,TRBV6-5
CASSEFMGGTEAFF,TGCGCCAGCAGTGAATTCATGGGGGGCACTGAAGCTTTCTTT,NA,NA,TRBJ1-1,TRBV10-1
CASNSVGEKLFF,TGTGCCAGTAACTCAGTCGGGGAAAAACTGTTTTTT,NA,once,TRBJ1-4,TRBV19
CASSLGQPDTIYF,TGTGCCAGCTCGTTGGGACAACCGGACACCATATATTTT,NA,few,TRBJ1-3,TRBV18
CASSGLSAVTEAFF,TGTGCCAGCAGTGGATTATCGGCGGTTACTGAAGCTTTCTTT,NA,few,TRBJ1-1,TRBV6-1
CASSLWGGETQYF,TGTGCCAGCAGCTTGTGGGGGGGGGAGACGCAGTATTTT,TRBD2,NA,TRBJ2-3,TRBV5-6